This passage covers 30 T cell receptor beta chains from one sample sequenced in a study of cytomegalovirus exposure and HLA in healthy donors. Primers for the PCR totalled 60 Vbeta and 13 Jbeta. Clones were sequenced by immunoSEQ multiplex PCR, and TCRdb holds only the in-frame ones, with some missing. This table lists around 75,000 clones. Input material: PBMCs. The receptor set was obtained from a man between 50 and 59 years old in good health and CMV-seropositive.

The chain has TRBV20-1 and TRBJ1-2; TRBD1 might be the D (5 bases). V shed 6 bases and J shed 1 base, with 6 bases lying between them. Germline V gives CDR1 DFQATT, CDR2 SNEGSKA (reference sequence). This CDR3 is 11 amino acids long. CDR3 nucleotides: TGCAGTGCCAGGGTTAACTATGGCTACACCTTC. Translation gives CSARVNYGYTF.

The V gene is TRBV27, the J gene TRBJ2-1, with D possibly TRBD2 on 5 matching bases. The CDR3 length is 14 residues. V was pared by 0 bases and J by 2 bases, with 5 bases between. Germline CDR1 and CDR2: MNHEY and SMNVEV (reference sequence). The CDR3 spells CASSLSRAYNEQFF. The CDR3 coding sequence is TGTGCCAGCAGTTTATCGAGGGCCTACAATGAGCAGTTCTTC.

The rearrangement uses TRBV13 and TRBJ1-5, with TRBD1 matching 9 bases. CDR3 length: 19 residues. Germline assignment: CDR1 PRHDT and CDR2 FYEKMQ (reference sequence). V dropped 4 bases and J dropped 0; count of bases not matched to a gene: 13. The CDR3 DNA reads as TGTGCCAGCAGCTCAGGGACAGGGAGAGGGCTTTATAGCAATCAGCCCCAGCATTTT. Protein product: CASSSGTGRGLYSNQPQHF. Full variable domain (rest looked up from reference TRBV13 and TRBJ1-5): AAGVIQSPRHLIKEKRETATLKCYPIPRHDTVYWYQQGPGQDPQFLISFYEKMQSDKGSIPDRFSAQQFSDYHSELNMSSLELGDSALYFCASSSGTGRGLYSNQPQHFGDGTRLSIL.

On this clone itself: The junction shows a germline mismatch at one end, possibly a read error. The chain has TRBV4-1 and TRBJ1-1; possible D gene TRBD1, 5 bases. The CDR3 loop spans 15 amino acids. CDR1 MGHRA and CDR2 YSYEKL come from the germline V gene. The CDR3, as DNA: TGCGCCAGCAGGCAAGGAGAAGGGGTGAACACTGAAGCTTTCTTT. Translation gives CASRQGEGVNTEAFF.

The chain carries TRBV6-1 and TRBJ1-1; 8 bases are a match to TRBD1. Germline CDR1 MNHNS, CDR2 SASEGT. V gave up 6 bases and J gave up 1 base; unmatched junction bases: 7. This CDR3 spans 15 amino acids. The CDR3: CASRGGQAGNTEAFF. CDR3 nucleotide sequence: TGTGCCAGCAGGGGGGGACAGGCTGGGAACACTGAAGCTTTCTTT.

J is TRBJ2-1 and V is TRBV7-3; 9 bases map to TRBD1. Germline lookup yields CDR1 SGHTA and CDR2 FQGTGA. CDR3 size: 13 residues. V was clipped by 5 bases and J by 7 bases; unmatched bases: 3. Here the CDR3 reads CASSLDRGNEQFF. The CDR3 bases are TGTGCCAGCAGCCTGGACAGGGGAAATGAGCAGTTCTTC.

This chain uses TRBV6-1 with TRBJ1-3; D is undetermined. Germline V gives CDR1 MNHNS, CDR2 SASEGT. CDR3 size: 15 residues. Trimming removed 6 bases at V and 0 bases at J, with 12 bases between. In DNA, the CDR3 is TGTGCCAGCAGCATCAGGATTAACTCTGGAAACACCATATATTTT. Residues: CASSIRINSGNTIYF.

The V call is TRBV5-1, the J call TRBJ2-2; no clear D. The CDR3 spans 13 residues. The germline gives CDR1 SGHRS, CDR2 YFSETQ. Trimming removed 5 bases from V and 2 bases from J, with 7 bases in between. DNA of the CDR3: TGCGCCAGCAGGACTCTAAACACCGGGGAGCTGTTTTTT. Protein sequence: CASRTLNTGELFF. The whole variable domain, filled in from reference TRBV5-1 and TRBJ2-2, reads KAGVTQTPRYLIKTRGQQVTLSCSPISGHRSVSWYQQTPGQGLQFLFEYFSETQRNKGNFPGRFSGRQFSNSRSEMNVSTLELGDSALYLCASRTLNTGELFFGEGSRLTVL.

The chain combines TRBV6-1 with TRBJ2-1; 8 bases are a match to TRBD2. V was clipped by 8 bases and J by 8 bases; unmatched bases: 11. This CDR3 spans 14 amino acids. Germline V gives CDR1 MNHNS, CDR2 SASEGT. As DNA, the CDR3 is TGTGCCAGCCCTTCGAGCGGGAGAACCCATGAGCAGTTCTTC. This sequence encodes CASPSSGRTHEQFF.

V and J are TRBV5-1 and TRBJ1-1; D is perhaps TRBD1 (6 bases). The V and J ends lost 1 base and 3 bases respectively, with 13 bases between them. The germline V gene encodes CDR1 SGHRS and CDR2 YFSETQ. The CDR3 is 15 amino acids. DNA of the CDR3: TGCGCCAGCAGCTTGAATGGGGAGGGGGACACTGAAGCTTTCTTT. It yields the protein CASSLNGEGDTEAFF.

This chain uses TRBV7-9 with TRBJ2-7, with D possibly being TRBD1 (5 bases). The CDR3 is 14 residues long. Germline lookup yields CDR1 SEHNR and CDR2 FQNEAQ (reference sequence). With 5 bases removed from V and 1 base from J, the gap between germline ends came to 12 bases. The CDR3 region is CASSVQTESYEQYV. CDR3 DNA: TGTGCCAGCAGCGTCCAGACAGAGTCCTACGAGCAGTACGTC.

The CDR3 DNA sequence: TGTGCCAGCAGCCGGACAGGGGACGGCTACACCTTC. Amino acid sequence: CASSRTGDGYTF. This chain joins TRBV11-2 and TRBJ1-2; 9 nucleotides align to TRBD1. From germline, CDR1 is SGHAT and CDR2 FQNNGV. The CDR3 totals 12 residues. The V gene end was trimmed by 5 bases and the J gene end by 8 bases; junction bases not matched to a gene: 3.

The V gene is TRBV5-1, the J gene TRBJ2-7; TRBD1 aligns across 9 bases. The V gene's germline CDR1 is SGHRS and CDR2 YFSETQ. V was clipped by 0 bases and J by 2 bases; unmatched bases: 3. This CDR3 region has 15 residues. The CDR3 DNA reads TGCGCCAGCAGCTTGGTAAGGGACAGGGCCTACGAGCAGTACTTC. Translated, it gives CASSLVRDRAYEQYF. The variable domain in full, with the rest retrieved from reference TRBV5-1 and TRBJ2-7, is KAGVTQTPRYLIKTRGQQVTLSCSPISGHRSVSWYQQTPGQGLQFLFEYFSETQRNKGNFPGRFSGRQFSNSRSEMNVSTLELGDSALYLCASSLVRDRAYEQYFGPGTRLTVT.

The J gene is TRBJ2-5, the V gene TRBV2; a weak D match, TRBD1 (5 bases). The CDR3 is 13 amino acids. V lost 6 bases to trimming and J lost 5 bases, with 13 bases between them. CDR1 is SNHLY and CDR2 is FYNNEI in the germline V gene. CDR3 amino acids: CASSQGVAETQYF. CDR3 sequence (DNA): TGTGCCAGCAGCCAAGGGGTGGCGGAGACCCAGTACTTC.

The chain joins TRBV27 to TRBJ1-1; unclear D gene. V lost 6 bases, J lost 11 bases, and 19 bases lay in between. Per germline, CDR1 MNHEY and CDR2 SMNVEV (reference sequence). The CDR3 covers 13 residues. The DNA for the CDR3 is TGTGCCAGCAGCGACCAACTAACGAACCTCGCTTTCTTT. It codes for CASSDQLTNLAFF.

This sequence joins TRBV2 and TRBJ1-1; D remains ambiguous. The CDR3 contains 11 residues. Between the trimmed V and J ends, which lost 3 bases and 5 bases, there was a span of 4 bases. CDR1 and CDR2 (germline): SNHLY, FYNNEI. CDR3 nucleotides: TGTGCCAGCAGTGAGAGTACTGAAGCTTTCTTT. This codes for CASSESTEAFF.

The chain uses TRBV9 and TRBJ1-1, with 9 bases identical to TRBD1. V was clipped by 3 bases and J by 6 bases; unmatched bases: 6. The CDR3 is 14 amino acids. Looked up from germline, CDR1 is SGDLS and CDR2 is YYNGEE. Here the CDR3 DNA reads TGTGCCAGCAGCGCCGGACAGGGGTTCTCTGAAGCTTTCTTT. As protein: CASSAGQGFSEAFF.

V is TRBV7-9 and J is TRBJ2-3; D unclear. Germline lookup yields CDR1 SEHNR and CDR2 FQNEAQ (reference sequence). V was trimmed by 6 bases and J by 1 base, leaving 11 bases between them. The CDR3 length is 14 residues. As DNA, the CDR3 is TGTGCCAGCAGTCCTACCCTCCGCACAGATACGCAGTATTTT. This translates into CASSPTLRTDTQYF.

The chain uses TRBV6-1 and TRBJ2-7; 14 positions match TRBD2. Germline V gene lookup returns CDR1 MNHNS and CDR2 SASEGT. This CDR3 has 19 residues. The V gene end was trimmed by 4 bases and the J gene end by 2 bases; junction bases not matched to a gene: 13. CDR3 coding DNA: TGTGCCAGCAGTGCATTAGGACTAGCGGGGGGCCGGTCCACCTACGAGCAGTACGTC. Amino acids: CASSALGLAGGRSTYEQYV.

The chain carries TRBV30 and TRBJ1-1; TRBD1 aligns across 7 bases. Trimming cost V 1 base and J 4 bases; bases outside gene matches: 3. The CDR3 has 13 amino acids. Germline assignment: CDR1 GTSNPN and CDR2 SVGIG (reference sequence). CDR3 DNA sequence: TGTGCCTGGAGTGGACAGGGTGGCACTGAAGCTTTCTTT. It encodes CAWSGQGGTEAFF.

CDR3 coding DNA: TGTGCCAGCAGCTTAAACAGGGCAGGAACTGAAGCTTTCTTT. Its protein is CASSLNRAGTEAFF. The chain joins TRBV7-3 to TRBJ1-1, with D maybe TRBD1 (6 bases). Deletions cut 1 base from V and 5 bases from J, with 11 bases between. Per the germline V gene, CDR1 is SGHTA and CDR2 is FQGTGA. This CDR3 is built from 14 residues.

The rearrangement uses TRBV18 and TRBJ2-3, with a tentative D call TRBD2 (6 bases). V gave up 3 bases and J gave up 0 bases, with 10 bases separating them. There are 15 residues in the CDR3. Germline V CDR1 and CDR2: KGHSH, LQKENI. The CDR3 loop reads CASSPEGPSTDTQYF. The CDR3, as DNA: TGTGCCAGCTCACCGGAGGGACCTAGCACAGATACGCAGTATTTT. The whole variable domain, remainder taken from reference TRBV18 and TRBJ2-3, is NAGVMQNPRHLVRRRGQEARLRCSPMKGHSHVYWYRQLPEEGLKFMVYLQKENIIDESGMPKERFSAEFPKEGPSILRIQQVVRGDSAAYFCASSPEGPSTDTQYFGPGTRLTVL.

This chain joins TRBV18 and TRBJ1-1; D is undetermined. Trimming took off 2 bases at V and 12 bases at J, with 16 bases between the two ends. The V gene's germline CDR1 is KGHSH and CDR2 LQKENI. The CDR3 length is 13 residues. The CDR3 protein is CASSPGEGWRTFF. Here the CDR3 DNA reads TGTGCCAGCTCACCAGGGGAGGGCTGGAGAACTTTCTTT. Using reference TRBV18 and TRBJ1-1 for the parts outside the CDR3, the full variable domain is NAGVMQNPRHLVRRRGQEARLRCSPMKGHSHVYWYRQLPEEGLKFMVYLQKENIIDESGMPKERFSAEFPKEGPSILRIQQVVRGDSAAYFCASSPGEGWRTFFGQGTRLTVV.

The chain uses TRBV5-8 and TRBJ1-4; possible D gene TRBD1, 6 bases. CDR1 and CDR2 from the germline V gene are SGHTS and YDEGEE. This CDR3 region has 14 residues. CDR3: CAAEHRESNEKLFF. The CDR3 bases are TGTGCGGCCGAACACAGGGAGTCTAATGAAAAACTGTTTTTT.

V and J are TRBV6-5 and TRBJ2-7; D call uncertain. With 2 bases removed from V and 3 bases from J, the gap between germline ends came to 5 bases. CDR1 and CDR2 from the germline V gene are MNHEY and SVGAGI. The CDR3 has 12 amino acids. The CDR3 DNA sequence: TGTGCCAGCAGTTACGAGCACTACGAGCAGTACGTC. Amino acid sequence: CASSYEHYEQYV.

The gene calls are TRBV4-1 and TRBJ2-3; weak D call: TRBD2 (5 bases). The ends were cut back, 6 bases at V and 1 base at J, with 11 bases in the middle. CDR3 length equals 14 residues. Germline V gene sequence: CDR1 MGHRA, CDR2 YSYEKL. CDR3 nucleotides: TGCGCCAGCAGGGCGGCCGGGGGCACAGATACGCAGTATTTT. Encoded protein: CASRAAGGTDTQYF.

J is TRBJ2-2 and V is TRBV4-1, with 8 bases matching TRBD2. The CDR3 is made up of 17 amino acids. CDR1 and CDR2 (germline): MGHRA, YSYEKL. V lost 4 bases, J lost 3 bases, and 10 bases stayed unmatched. CDR3 in amino acids: CASSLEGSLADTGELFF. In DNA, the CDR3 is TGCGCCAGCAGCCTCGAGGGTTCACTAGCGGACACCGGGGAGCTGTTTTTT.

The CDR3 region has the DNA TGTGCCAGCAGCCAAGGAGGGGGTCCCATGAACACTGAAGCTTTCTTT. Translating gives CASSQGGGPMNTEAFF. The chain carries TRBV4-2 and TRBJ1-1, with D possibly matching TRBD1 (6 bases). V lost 1 base to trimming and J lost 0 bases, with 12 bases between them. The CDR3 is 16 amino acids. The germline gives CDR1 LGHNA, CDR2 YNFKEQ.

The chain carries TRBV5-4 and TRBJ2-5, with D possibly being TRBD2 (5 bases). CDR3 length equals 13 residues. V was pared by 2 bases and J by 4 bases, with 9 bases between. The germline V gene has CDR1 SGHNT and CDR2 YYREEE (reference sequence). The CDR3 DNA reads as TGTGCCAGCAGCTTAAGAGGGAGAGAGACCCAGTACTTC. It encodes CASSLRGRETQYF.

The chain joins TRBV18 to TRBJ1-1, with D unresolved. This CDR3 is 11 amino acids long. With 9 bases removed from V and 5 bases from J, the gap between germline ends came to 10 bases. The germline CDR1 and CDR2 sequences are KGHSH and LQKENI. The CDR3: CASRRGTEAFF. As DNA, the CDR3 is TGTGCCAGTCGGCGGGGTACTGAAGCTTTCTTT.